These 18 T cell receptor beta chains originate from one sample sequenced in a study of technical replicates of blood from a few donors. Here immunoSEQ multiplex PCR was the method, and the copy in TCRdb shows in-frame clones only, minus some. The table records under 95,000 clones, roughly 94% of them present only once. Sequencing was done on a sample of T cells isolated from PBMCs. Every receptor here comes from a human donor in good health.

The rearrangement joins TRBV10-3 to TRBJ1-1, with no clear D. The CDR3 runs to 15 residues. The germline V gene has CDR1 ENHRY and CDR2 SYGVKD. Trimming took off 7 bases at V and 0 bases at J, with 15 bases between the two ends. The DNA of the CDR3 is TGTGCCATCAACCGCGGGAATTCAATGAACACTGAAGCTTTCTTT. Its protein product is CAINRGNSMNTEAFF.

The V gene is TRBV11-2, the J gene TRBJ2-5; D might be TRBD1 (7 bases). The CDR3 length is 17 residues. Per germline, CDR1 SGHAT and CDR2 FQNNGV. V shed 5 bases and J shed 2 bases, with 21 bases lying between them. In DNA form, the CDR3 reads TGTGCCAGCAGCCCAGGGGGGTTTGCTAGCCCTCAAGAGACCCAGTACTTC. Translation gives CASSPGGFASPQETQYF.

The CDR3 sequence is CASSSRPWGGEDTGELFF. The CDR3, as DNA: TGTGCCAGCAGCTCCCGCCCATGGGGGGGAGAGGACACCGGGGAGCTGTTTTTT. This chain links TRBV11-1 with TRBJ2-2; 7 bases are a match to TRBD2. This CDR3 is built from 18 residues. CDR1 and CDR2 from the germline V gene are SGHAT and FQDESV (reference sequence). Germline trimming cut 4 bases from V and 3 bases from J; bases unmatched to any gene: 14.

This clone showed up just once. The chain has TRBV5-4 and TRBJ1-2; maybe TRBD1 (6 bases). CDR3 size: 13 residues. Germline V gene lookup returns CDR1 SGHNT and CDR2 YYREEE (reference sequence). The V gene lost 4 bases and the J gene lost 2 bases, with 9 bases spanning the gap. The CDR3 DNA reads TGTGCCAGCAGCCAGGACAGAAACTATGGCTACACCTTC. Translated, it gives CASSQDRNYGYTF. Drawing the rest from reference TRBV5-4 and TRBJ1-2, the complete variable domain is ETGVTQSPTHLIKTRGQQVTLRCSSQSGHNTVSWYQQALGQGPQFIFQYYREEENGRGNFPPRFSGLQFPNYSSELNVNALELDDSALYLCASSQDRNYGYTFGSGTRLTVV.

The chain carries TRBV27 and TRBJ2-7; 7 bases are a match to TRBD1. V lost 3 bases to trimming and J lost 4 bases; unmatched junction nucleotides: 9. The CDR3 is 15 residues long. Germline CDR1 is MNHEY and CDR2 is SMNVEV (reference sequence). CDR3 bases: TGTGCCAGCAGTTTCCGACAGGGAATTCGGTACGAGCAGTACTTC. Its protein product is CASSFRQGIRYEQYF.

The CDR3, as DNA: TGTGCCAGCAGCCCGGACAGGTTTGTTCCCGGGGAGCTGTTTTTT. It specifies CASSPDRFVPGELFF. V is TRBV6-5 and J is TRBJ2-2, with 7 bases aligning to TRBD1. Germline V gene lookup returns CDR1 MNHEY and CDR2 SVGAGI. V shed 6 bases and J 6 bases; nucleotides not matched to a gene: 10. There are 15 residues in the CDR3.

On this clone itself: A junction end diverges from the germline sequence, so it may reflect a read error. The V and J genes are TRBV5-4 and TRBJ2-2; 7 bases map to TRBD2. Germline V lookup: CDR1 SGHNT, CDR2 YYREEE (reference sequence). The CDR3 totals 16 residues. Written as DNA, the CDR3 is TGTGCCAGCAGCTTGTTGCCTAGCGGAACGACCGTGGAGCTGTTTTTT. This translates into CASSLLPSGTTVELFF.

In its sample, this clone was seen once. The chain uses TRBV7-7 and TRBJ2-1, with a possible D match to TRBD1 (6 bases). CDR1 and CDR2 (germline): SSHAT, FNYEAQ (reference sequence). Trimming left V 1 base short and J 6 bases short, with 19 bases between. The CDR3 runs to 17 residues. The CDR3, as DNA: TGTGCCAGCAGCTTAGGGGTAGCGACCCAAGGGGGCAATGAGCAGTTCTTC. Amino acids: CASSLGVATQGGNEQFF.

V usage is TRBV4-1 and J usage is TRBJ2-7; no clear D. The V gene's germline CDR1 is MGHRA and CDR2 YSYEKL. The V end was cut by 0 bases, the J end by 6 bases, with 15 bases between. This CDR3 has 15 residues. CDR3 loop: CASSQEKAPIREQYF. DNA for the CDR3: TGCGCCAGCAGCCAAGAAAAAGCGCCCATCCGCGAGCAGTACTTC.

The rearrangement uses TRBV10-3 and TRBJ1-4; D remains ambiguous. Per the germline V gene, CDR1 is ENHRY and CDR2 is SYGVKD. V gave up 10 bases and J gave up 5 bases, with 8 bases separating them. The CDR3 consists of 11 residues. CDR3 in amino acids: CATFSNEKLFF. For the CDR3, the DNA is TGTGCCACGTTTTCGAATGAAAAACTGTTTTTT.

The chain carries TRBV2 and TRBJ1-5, with D possibly matching TRBD1 (6 bases). V was clipped by 7 bases and J by 5 bases, with 15 bases between them. The CDR3 covers 14 residues. Germline V gene data show CDR1 as SNHLY and CDR2 as FYNNEI. Written as DNA, the CDR3 is TGTGCCAGCAAGTTAGGACAGTCAGATCAGCCCCAGCATTTT. Protein product: CASKLGQSDQPQHF.

The rearrangement uses TRBV7-9 and TRBJ2-5, with D tentatively TRBD1 (5 bases). V lost 6 bases to trimming and J lost 5 bases, with 19 bases between them. Germline V gene data show CDR1 as SEHNR and CDR2 as FQNEAQ (reference sequence). This CDR3 is built from 15 residues. This chain's CDR3 is CASRKGEGPGETQYF. The CDR3 nucleotides are TGTGCCAGCAGAAAAGGGGAAGGGCCAGGGGAGACCCAGTACTTC.

The gene calls are TRBV19 and TRBJ2-1, with 8 bases matching TRBD2. After removal of 6 bases from V and 4 bases from J, the junction contained 8 bases not matched to a gene. The CDR3 is 15 amino acids. The germline V gene encodes CDR1 LNHDA and CDR2 SQIVND (reference sequence). The CDR3 loop is CASRLLAERYNEQFF. CDR3 in DNA: TGTGCCAGTAGGCTACTAGCGGAGCGATACAATGAGCAGTTCTTC.

This clone came up once. The chain carries TRBV19 and TRBJ1-2; no firm D call. Germline lookup yields CDR1 LNHDA and CDR2 SQIVND (reference sequence). With 11 bases removed from V and 2 bases from J, the gap between germline ends came to 12 bases. The CDR3 loop spans 12 amino acids. Here the CDR3 DNA reads TGTGCCGGCTCATACCGAAACTATGGCTACACCTTC. As protein: CAGSYRNYGYTF.

The rearrangement links TRBV5-1 to TRBJ2-1; 12 bases fit TRBD2. V lost 6 bases, J lost 0 bases, and 10 bases stayed unmatched. The CDR3 runs to 18 residues. CDR1 and CDR2 (germline): SGHRS, YFSETQ. The CDR3 DNA reads TGCGCCAGCACCCAAGGACTAGCGGGGTTGGCCTCCTACAATGAGCAGTTCTTC. Its translation is CASTQGLAGLASYNEQFF.

The rearrangement uses TRBV5-4 and TRBJ1-3; no clear D gene. This CDR3 has 14 amino acids. The V gene lost 0 bases and the J gene lost 2 bases, with 6 bases spanning the gap. CDR1 SGHNT and CDR2 YYREEE come from the germline V gene (reference sequence). The CDR3 loop is CASSLGGTGNTIYF. The DNA for the CDR3 is TGTGCCAGCAGCTTGGGAGGGACTGGAAACACCATATATTTT.

In DNA, the CDR3 is TGTGCCAGTAGTCCCACGGGGGGGGCCCTCACAGATACGCAGTATTTT. Its protein is CASSPTGGALTDTQYF. This chain joins TRBV19 and TRBJ2-3, with 8 bases lining up with TRBD2. Trimming cost V 5 bases and J 2 bases; bases outside gene matches: 9. Germline V lookup: CDR1 LNHDA, CDR2 SQIVND (reference sequence). The CDR3 is made up of 16 amino acids.

In its sample, this clone was seen once. The J gene is TRBJ1-4, the V gene TRBV11-2; a possible D gene is TRBD1 (6 bases). There are 14 residues in the CDR3. V gave up 4 bases and J gave up 5 bases, with 11 bases separating them. Germline V lookup: CDR1 SGHAT, CDR2 FQNNGV. The CDR3 region is CASSYRVGNEKLFF. The CDR3 region has the DNA TGTGCCAGCAGCTACAGGGTAGGCAATGAAAAACTGTTTTTT.